This section outlines one T cell receptor beta chain sequence together with its context. Its antigen is undetermined. Measured with immunoSEQ multiplex PCR; TCRdb has only the in-frame clones, and not every one. The table shows fewer than 150,000 clones, with about 83% occurring only once. Trimming removed 4 bases from V and 7 bases from J, with 19 bases in between. Looked up from germline, CDR1 is MNHEY and CDR2 is SVGAGI. The CDR3 contains 15 residues. Focal radiation and CTLA-4 blockade (ipilimumab) were tested in chemo-refractory metastatic non-small-cell lung cancer patients. This sample was included in a study of radiotherapy plus CTLA-4 blockade in lung cancer. At the level of the study: Around 20% of enrolled patients responded objectively, and around 30% had disease control. Study-level points and caveats: Early clonal dynamics of blood T cells, together with interferon-beta, were reported as the best response predictor. After radiotherapy and ipilimumab, tumor-derived clones expanded in peripheral blood.

This clonotype was sampled from a human donor with non-small cell lung cancer who had a partial response to radiotherapy plus ipilimumab. The sequencing used peripheral blood, collected from a patient treated with radiotherapy plus ipilimumab. The rearrangement uses TRBV6-5 and TRBJ2-5; weak D call: TRBD1 (6 bases). The DNA of the CDR3 is TGTGCCAGCAGTTCCCAACCAGGGGCTCAGGGGACCCAGTACTTC. Translated, it gives CASSSQPGAQGTQYF.